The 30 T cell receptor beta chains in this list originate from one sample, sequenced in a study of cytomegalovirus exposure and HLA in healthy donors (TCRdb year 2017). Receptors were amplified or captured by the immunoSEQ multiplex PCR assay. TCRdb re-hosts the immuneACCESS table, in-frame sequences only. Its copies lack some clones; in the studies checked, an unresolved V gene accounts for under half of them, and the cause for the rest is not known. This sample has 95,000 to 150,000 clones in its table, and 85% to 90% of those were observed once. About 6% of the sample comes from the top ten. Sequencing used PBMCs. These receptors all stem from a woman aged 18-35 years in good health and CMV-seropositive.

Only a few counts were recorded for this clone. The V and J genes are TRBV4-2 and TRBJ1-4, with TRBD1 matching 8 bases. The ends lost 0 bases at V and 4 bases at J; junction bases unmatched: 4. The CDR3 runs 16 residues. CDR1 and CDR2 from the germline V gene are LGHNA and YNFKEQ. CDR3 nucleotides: TGTGCCAGCAGCCAAGACCCGGGACAGGATAATGAAAAACTGTTTTTT. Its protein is CASSQDPGQDNEKLFF.

DNA of the CDR3: TGTGCCAGCAGCTTTACAGGGGACACTGAAGCTTTCTTT. It codes for CASSFTGDTEAFF. The chain has TRBV14 and TRBJ1-1, with TRBD1 matching over 7 bases. Germline lookup yields CDR1 SGHDN and CDR2 FVKESK. Germline trimming cut 5 bases from V and 3 bases from J; bases unmatched to any gene: 3. The CDR3 extends over 13 amino acids.

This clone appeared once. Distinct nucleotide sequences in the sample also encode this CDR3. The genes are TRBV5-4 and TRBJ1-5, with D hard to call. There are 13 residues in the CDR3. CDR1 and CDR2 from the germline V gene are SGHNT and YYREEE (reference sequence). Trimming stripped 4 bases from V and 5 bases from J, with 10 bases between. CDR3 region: CASSPGRDQPQHF. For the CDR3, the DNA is TGTGCCAGCAGCCCCGGGAGGGATCAGCCCCAGCATTTT.

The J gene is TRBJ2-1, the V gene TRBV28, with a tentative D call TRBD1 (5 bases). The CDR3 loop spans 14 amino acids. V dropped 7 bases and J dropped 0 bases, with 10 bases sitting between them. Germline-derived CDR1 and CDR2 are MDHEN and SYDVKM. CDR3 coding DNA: TGTGCCAGCAAACTCGACAGCTCCTACAATGAGCAGTTCTTC. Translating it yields CASKLDSSYNEQFF.

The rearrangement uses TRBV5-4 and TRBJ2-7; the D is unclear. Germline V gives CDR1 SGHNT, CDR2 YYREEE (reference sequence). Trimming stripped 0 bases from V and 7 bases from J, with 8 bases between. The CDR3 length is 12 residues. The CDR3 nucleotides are TGTGCCAGCAGCTTGGGCGGTTATGAGCAGTACTTC. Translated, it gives CASSLGGYEQYF.

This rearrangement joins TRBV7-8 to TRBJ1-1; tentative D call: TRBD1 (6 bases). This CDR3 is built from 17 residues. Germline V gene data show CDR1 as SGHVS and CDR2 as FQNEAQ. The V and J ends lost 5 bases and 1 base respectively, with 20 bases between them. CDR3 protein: CASSPRQVRPENTEAFF. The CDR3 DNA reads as TGTGCCAGCAGCCCGAGACAGGTCCGCCCCGAGAACACTGAAGCTTTCTTT.

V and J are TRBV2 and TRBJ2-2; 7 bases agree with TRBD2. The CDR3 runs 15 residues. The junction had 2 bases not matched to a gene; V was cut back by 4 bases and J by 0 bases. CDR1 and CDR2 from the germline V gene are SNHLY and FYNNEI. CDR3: CASSGRGANTGELFF. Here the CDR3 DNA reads TGTGCCAGCAGTGGCCGGGGGGCGAACACCGGGGAGCTGTTTTTT.

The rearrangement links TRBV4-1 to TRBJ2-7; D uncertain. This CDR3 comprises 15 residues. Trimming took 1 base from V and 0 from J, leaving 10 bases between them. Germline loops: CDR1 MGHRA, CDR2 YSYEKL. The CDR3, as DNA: TGCGCCAGCAGCCAAGCCCCGACTGCCTCCTACGAGCAGTACTTC. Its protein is CASSQAPTASYEQYF.

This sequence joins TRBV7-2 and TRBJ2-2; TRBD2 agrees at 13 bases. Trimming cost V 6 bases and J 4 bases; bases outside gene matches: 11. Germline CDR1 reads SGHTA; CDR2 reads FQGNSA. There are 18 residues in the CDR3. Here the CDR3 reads CASRLRTSGSGGTGELFF. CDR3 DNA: TGTGCCAGCAGACTGAGGACTAGCGGGAGTGGTGGCACCGGGGAGCTGTTTTTT.

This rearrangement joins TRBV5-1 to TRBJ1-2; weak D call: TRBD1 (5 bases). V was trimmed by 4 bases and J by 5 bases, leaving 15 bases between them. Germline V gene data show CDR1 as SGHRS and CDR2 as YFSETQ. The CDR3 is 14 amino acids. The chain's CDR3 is CASSPQGTEYGYTF. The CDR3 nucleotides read TGCGCCAGCAGCCCCCAGGGTACCGAATATGGCTACACCTTC.

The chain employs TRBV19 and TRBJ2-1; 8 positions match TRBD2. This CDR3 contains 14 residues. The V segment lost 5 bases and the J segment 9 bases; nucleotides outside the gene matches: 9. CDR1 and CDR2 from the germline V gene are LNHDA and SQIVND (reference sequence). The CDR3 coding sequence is TGTGCCAGTAGTTTCTCCTACCGGGAGGGTGAGCAGTTCTTC. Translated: CASSFSYREGEQFF.

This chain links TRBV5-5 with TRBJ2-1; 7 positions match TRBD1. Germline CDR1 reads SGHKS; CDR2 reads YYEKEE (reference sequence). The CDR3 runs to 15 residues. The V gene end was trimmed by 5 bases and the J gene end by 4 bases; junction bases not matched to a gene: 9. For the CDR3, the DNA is TGTGCCAGCAGTCCGGCTGGGACAGTGTACAATGAGCAGTTCTTC. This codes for CASSPAGTVYNEQFF.

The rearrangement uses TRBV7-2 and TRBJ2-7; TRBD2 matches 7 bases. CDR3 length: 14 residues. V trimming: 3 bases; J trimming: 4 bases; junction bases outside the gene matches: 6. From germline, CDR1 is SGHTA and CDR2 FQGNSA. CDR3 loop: CASSFWWGGYEQYF. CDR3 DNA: TGTGCCAGCAGCTTTTGGTGGGGGGGATACGAGCAGTACTTC.

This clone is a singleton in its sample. The CDR3 bases are TGTGCCACCAGCCTAGGCCCAATAGACAGGGGGGTCTATGGCTACACCTTC. Protein: CATSLGPIDRGVYGYTF. The V gene is TRBV15, the J gene TRBJ1-2, with 9 nucleotides matching TRBD1. From germline, CDR1 is LNHNV and CDR2 YYDKDF (reference sequence). Losses at the gene ends were 5 bases for V and 4 bases for J; bases not matched to a gene: 14. The CDR3 consists of 17 residues.

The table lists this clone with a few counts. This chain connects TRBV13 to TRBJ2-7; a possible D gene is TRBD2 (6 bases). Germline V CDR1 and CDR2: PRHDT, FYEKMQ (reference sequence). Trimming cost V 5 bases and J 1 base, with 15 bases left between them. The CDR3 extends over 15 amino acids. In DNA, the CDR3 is TGTGCCAGCAGCCGGGGGACCGCCATGTCCTACGAGCAGTACTTC. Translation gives CASSRGTAMSYEQYF.

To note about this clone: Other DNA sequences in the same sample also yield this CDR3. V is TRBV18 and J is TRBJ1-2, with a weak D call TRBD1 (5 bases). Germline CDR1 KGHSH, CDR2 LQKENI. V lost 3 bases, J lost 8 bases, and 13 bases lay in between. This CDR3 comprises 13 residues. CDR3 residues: CASSPASGDGYTF. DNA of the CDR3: TGTGCCAGCTCACCGGCGAGCGGGGACGGCTACACCTTC.

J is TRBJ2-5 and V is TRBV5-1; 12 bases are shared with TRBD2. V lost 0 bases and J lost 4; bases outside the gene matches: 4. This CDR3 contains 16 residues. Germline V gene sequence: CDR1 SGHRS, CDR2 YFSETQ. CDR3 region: CASSLGASGGGETQYF. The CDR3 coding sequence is TGCGCCAGCAGCTTGGGAGCTAGCGGGGGGGGAGAGACCCAGTACTTC.

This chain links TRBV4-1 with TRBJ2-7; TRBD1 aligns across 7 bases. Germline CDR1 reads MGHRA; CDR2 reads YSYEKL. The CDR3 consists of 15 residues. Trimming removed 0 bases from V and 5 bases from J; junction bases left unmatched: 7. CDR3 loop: CASSQDATGSNEQYF. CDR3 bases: TGCGCCAGCAGCCAAGACGCGACAGGGTCTAACGAGCAGTACTTC.

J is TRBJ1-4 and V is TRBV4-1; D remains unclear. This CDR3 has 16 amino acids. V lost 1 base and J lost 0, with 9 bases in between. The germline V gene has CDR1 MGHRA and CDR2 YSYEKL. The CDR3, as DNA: TGCGCCAGCAGCCAAGTGGCCTTTCCAACTAATGAAAAACTGTTTTTT. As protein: CASSQVAFPTNEKLFF.

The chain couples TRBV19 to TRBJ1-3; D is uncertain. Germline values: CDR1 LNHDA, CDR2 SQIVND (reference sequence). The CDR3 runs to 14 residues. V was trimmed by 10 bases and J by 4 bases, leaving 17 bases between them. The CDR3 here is CATSPGQAGNTIYF. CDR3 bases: TGTGCCACCTCCCCAGGCCAGGCCGGAAACACCATATATTTT.

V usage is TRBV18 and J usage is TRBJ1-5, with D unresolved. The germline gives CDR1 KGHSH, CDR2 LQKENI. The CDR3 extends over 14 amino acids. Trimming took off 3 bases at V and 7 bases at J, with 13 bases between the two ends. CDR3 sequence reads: CASSPSGRGQPQHF. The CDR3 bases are TGTGCCAGCTCACCTTCAGGCCGAGGGCAGCCCCAGCATTTT. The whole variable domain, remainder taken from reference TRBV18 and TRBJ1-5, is NAGVMQNPRHLVRRRGQEARLRCSPMKGHSHVYWYRQLPEEGLKFMVYLQKENIIDESGMPKERFSAEFPKEGPSILRIQQVVRGDSAAYFCASSPSGRGQPQHFGDGTRLSIL.

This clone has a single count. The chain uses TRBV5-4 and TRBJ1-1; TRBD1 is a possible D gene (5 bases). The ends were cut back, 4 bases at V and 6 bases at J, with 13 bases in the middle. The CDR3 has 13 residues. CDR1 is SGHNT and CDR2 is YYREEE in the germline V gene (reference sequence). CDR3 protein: CASSDPRAAEAFF. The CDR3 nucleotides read TGTGCCAGCAGCGACCCCAGGGCGGCTGAAGCTTTCTTT.

The CDR3 DNA sequence: TGTGCCAGCAGTGAAAGGACGGCTAGCGGGGGGTCCTACAATGAGCAGTTCTTC. Translation gives CASSERTASGGSYNEQFF. The rearrangement links TRBV2 to TRBJ2-1; 11 positions agree with TRBD2. The V and J ends lost 2 bases and 1 base, in that order; junction bases with no gene match: 7. The length of the CDR3 is 18 residues. CDR1 SNHLY and CDR2 FYNNEI come from the germline V gene.

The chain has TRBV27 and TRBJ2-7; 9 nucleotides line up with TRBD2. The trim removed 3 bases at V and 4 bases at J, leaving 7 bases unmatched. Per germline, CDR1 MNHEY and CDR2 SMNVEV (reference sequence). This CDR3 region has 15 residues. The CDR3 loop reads CASSLGAGGFYEQYF. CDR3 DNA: TGTGCCAGCAGTTTGGGAGCGGGAGGTTTTTACGAGCAGTACTTC.

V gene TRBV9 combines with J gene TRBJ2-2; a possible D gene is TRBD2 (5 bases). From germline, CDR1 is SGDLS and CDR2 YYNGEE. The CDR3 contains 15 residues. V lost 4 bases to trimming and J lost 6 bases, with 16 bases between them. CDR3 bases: TGTGCCAGCAGCCCACTGTACGGAGGAGCCGGGGAGCTGTTTTTT. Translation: CASSPLYGGAGELFF.

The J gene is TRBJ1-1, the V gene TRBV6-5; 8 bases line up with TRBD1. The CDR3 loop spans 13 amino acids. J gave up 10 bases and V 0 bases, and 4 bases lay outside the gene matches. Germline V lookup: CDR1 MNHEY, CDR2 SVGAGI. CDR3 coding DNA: TGTGCCAGCAGTTACTCCAGGGGGCGGATAGCTTTCTTT. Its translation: CASSYSRGRIAFF.

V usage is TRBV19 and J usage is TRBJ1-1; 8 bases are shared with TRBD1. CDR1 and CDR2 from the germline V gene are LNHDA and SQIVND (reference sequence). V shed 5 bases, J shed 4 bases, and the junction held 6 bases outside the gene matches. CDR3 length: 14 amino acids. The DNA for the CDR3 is TGTGCCAGTAGTTTAGCAGGGGGCCGCACTGAAGCTTTCTTT. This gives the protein CASSLAGGRTEAFF.

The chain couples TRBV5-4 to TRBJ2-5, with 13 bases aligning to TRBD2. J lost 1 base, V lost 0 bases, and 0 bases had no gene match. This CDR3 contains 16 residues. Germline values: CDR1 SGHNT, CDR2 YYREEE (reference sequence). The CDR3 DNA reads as TGTGCCAGCAGCTTGGGACTAGCGGGGGGCCAAGAGACCCAGTACTTC. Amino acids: CASSLGLAGGQETQYF.

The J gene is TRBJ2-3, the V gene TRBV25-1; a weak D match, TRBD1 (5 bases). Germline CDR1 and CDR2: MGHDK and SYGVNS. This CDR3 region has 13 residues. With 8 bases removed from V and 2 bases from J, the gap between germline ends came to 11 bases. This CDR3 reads CASHDRITDTQYF. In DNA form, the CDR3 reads TGTGCCAGCCATGACAGAATCACAGATACGCAGTATTTT.

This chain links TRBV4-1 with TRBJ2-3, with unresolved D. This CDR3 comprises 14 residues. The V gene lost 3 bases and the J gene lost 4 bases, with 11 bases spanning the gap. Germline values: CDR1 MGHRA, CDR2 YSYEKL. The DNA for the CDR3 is TGCGCCAGCAGCCATGGGCGAAATTCAGATACGCAGTATTTT. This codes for CASSHGRNSDTQYF.